These 14 T cell receptor beta chains were sequenced from one sample in a study of T cell responses to AZD1222 COVID-19 vaccine. Produced via immunoSEQ multiplex PCR; TCRdb's table is partial and in-frame only. Here the sample spans about 150,000 clones, roughly 90% being singletons. Sequencing was performed on peripheral blood, taken on day 0 of MenACWY control vaccination. The receptors originated from an adult in good health.

The chain employs TRBV24-1 and TRBJ1-4, with D hard to call. CDR1 is KGHDR, CDR2 SFDVKD, per germline. Trimming cost V 5 bases and J 5 bases, with 11 bases left between them. The CDR3 loop spans 14 amino acids. The CDR3 spells CATSGRGRNEKLFF. In nucleotides, the CDR3 is TGTGCCACCAGTGGAAGAGGGCGGAATGAAAAACTGTTTTTT.

This rearrangement joins TRBV5-1 to TRBJ2-1; 13 nucleotides match TRBD2. CDR3 length: 14 amino acids. Unmatched junction bases numbered 4, after V lost 8 bases and J lost 5 bases. Germline V gene data show CDR1 as SGHRS and CDR2 as YFSETQ. As DNA, the CDR3 is TGCGCCAGTAGGACTAGCGGGAGACACAATGAGCAGTTCTTC. Amino acids: CASRTSGRHNEQFF.

V usage is TRBV29-1 and J usage is TRBJ2-7; the D is unclear. The V gene's germline CDR1 is SQVTM and CDR2 ANQGSEA. Trimming took off 4 bases at V and 2 bases at J, with 12 bases between the two ends. The CDR3 contains 13 residues. For the CDR3, the DNA is TGCAGCGTTGTACGCCTACCAACCTACGAGCAGTACTTC. This sequence encodes CSVVRLPTYEQYF.

CDR3 sequence reads: CASSFPGYEQYF. The CDR3 coding sequence is TGTGCCAGCAGCTTCCCGGGCTACGAGCAGTACTTC. This sequence joins TRBV5-6 and TRBJ2-7; D call uncertain. Germline V lookup: CDR1 SGHDT, CDR2 YYEEEE. V lost 2 bases and J lost 3, with 6 bases in between. CDR3 length equals 12 residues.

The chain uses TRBV6-4 and TRBJ2-3; 9 bases are a match to TRBD2. J lost 0 bases, V lost 8 bases, and 6 bases had no gene match. Germline CDR1 and CDR2: MRHNA and SNTAGT. The CDR3 has 15 residues. The CDR3 loop reads CASSPLAGSTDTQYF. The CDR3 DNA follows: TGTGCCAGCTCCCCACTAGCGGGTAGCACAGATACGCAGTATTTT.

The chain employs TRBV18 and TRBJ1-5, with a possible D match to TRBD1 (5 bases). Deletions cut 5 bases from V and 7 bases from J, with 12 bases between. Germline lookup yields CDR1 KGHSH and CDR2 LQKENI. The CDR3 sequence is 13 residues long. The CDR3, as DNA: TGTGCCAGCTCAGCGGGACCTGACCAGCCCCAGCATTTT. Its protein product is CASSAGPDQPQHF.

This chain joins TRBV4-1 and TRBJ1-4, with a tentative D call TRBD1 (5 bases). V shed 0 bases and J shed 8 bases, with 10 bases lying between them. The CDR3 is 14 amino acids. Per the germline V gene, CDR1 is MGHRA and CDR2 is YSYEKL. The CDR3 DNA follows: TGCGCCAGCAGCCAAGACAGGGCCCCCGAAAAACTGTTTTTT. Its protein is CASSQDRAPEKLFF.

This CDR3 reads CASHRGLGTEAFF. The CDR3 nucleotides read TGTGCCAGCCATAGGGGTTTGGGCACTGAAGCTTTCTTT. The J gene is TRBJ1-1, the V gene TRBV9; tentative D call: TRBD1 (5 bases). Trimming pared 7 bases from V and 4 bases from J, leaving 14 bases between. This CDR3 spans 13 amino acids. The V gene's germline CDR1 is SGDLS and CDR2 YYNGEE.

The V and J genes are TRBV5-1 and TRBJ1-5, with TRBD1 identical over 7 bases. The germline CDR1 and CDR2 sequences are SGHRS and YFSETQ. V trimming: 0 bases; J trimming: 3 bases; junction bases outside the gene matches: 6. The CDR3 consists of 16 residues. DNA for the CDR3: TGCGCCAGCAGCTTGGGGGCACAGGGGAACAATCAGCCCCAGCATTTT. Protein product: CASSLGAQGNNQPQHF.

This clone showed up just a few times. The chain carries TRBV7-9 and TRBJ1-1; D may be TRBD1 (5 bases). CDR3 size: 15 residues. CDR1 and CDR2 from the germline V gene are SEHNR and FQNEAQ (reference sequence). Trimming left V 1 base short and J 1 base short, with 10 bases between. The chain's CDR3 is CASSLGVGTNTEAFF. In nucleotides, the CDR3 is TGTGCCAGCAGCTTAGGGGTTGGGACGAACACTGAAGCTTTCTTT.

V is TRBV7-2 and J is TRBJ1-1; no definite D call. This CDR3 has 12 residues. V was cut by 7 bases and J by 3 bases, with 9 bases left in between. Germline V gene lookup returns CDR1 SGHTA and CDR2 FQGNSA. CDR3 DNA: TGTGCCAGCACCTCCCTCTACACTGAAGCTTTCTTT. Amino acid sequence: CASTSLYTEAFF.

V usage is TRBV28 and J usage is TRBJ1-5; D is possibly TRBD1 (6 bases). The CDR3 has 17 residues. The germline V and J ends were trimmed by 5 bases and 3 bases, with 20 bases remaining between them. Germline CDR1 and CDR2: MDHEN and SYDVKM. The CDR3 nucleotides are TGTGCCAGCAGTCCTGGGCGCTACGGACAGCCCAATCAGCCCCAGCATTTT. This codes for CASSPGRYGQPNQPQHF. Variable domain in full (rest from reference TRBV28 and TRBJ1-5): DVKVTQSSRYLVKRTGEKVFLECVQDMDHENMFWYRQDPGLGLRLIYFSYDVKMKEKGDIPEGYSVSREKKERFSLILESASTNQTSMYLCASSPGRYGQPNQPQHFGDGTRLSIL.

The chain has TRBV2 and TRBJ2-7; 7 bases match TRBD1. From germline, CDR1 is SNHLY and CDR2 FYNNEI. The trim removed 4 bases at V and 5 bases at J, leaving 2 bases unmatched. This CDR3 is 12 amino acids long. CDR3: CASSVTGNEQYV. The CDR3 DNA reads TGTGCCAGCAGTGTGACAGGGAACGAGCAGTACGTC.

The chain is built from TRBV19 and TRBJ1-4, with D possibly matching TRBD1 (5 bases). The germline V and J ends were trimmed by 5 bases and 0 bases, with 10 bases remaining between them. The CDR3 covers 15 residues. Germline V gene sequence: CDR1 LNHDA, CDR2 SQIVND (reference sequence). The CDR3 sequence: CASSVGGATNEKLFF. In DNA form, the CDR3 reads TGTGCCAGTAGTGTGGGGGGAGCAACTAATGAAAAACTGTTTTTT.